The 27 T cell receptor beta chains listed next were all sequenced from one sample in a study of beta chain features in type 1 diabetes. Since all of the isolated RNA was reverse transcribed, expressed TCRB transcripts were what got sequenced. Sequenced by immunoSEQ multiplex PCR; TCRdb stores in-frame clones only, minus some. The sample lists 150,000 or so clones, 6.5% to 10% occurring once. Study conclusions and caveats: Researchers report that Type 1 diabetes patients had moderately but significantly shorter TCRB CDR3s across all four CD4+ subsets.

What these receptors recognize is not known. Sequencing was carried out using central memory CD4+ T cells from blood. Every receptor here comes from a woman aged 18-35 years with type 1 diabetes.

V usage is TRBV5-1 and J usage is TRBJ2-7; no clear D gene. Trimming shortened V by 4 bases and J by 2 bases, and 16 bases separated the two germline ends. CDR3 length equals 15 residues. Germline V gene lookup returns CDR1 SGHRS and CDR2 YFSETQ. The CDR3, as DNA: TGCGCCAGCAGCATCGCCACTGAGCCTACCTACGAGCAGTACTTC. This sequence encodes CASSIATEPTYEQYF.

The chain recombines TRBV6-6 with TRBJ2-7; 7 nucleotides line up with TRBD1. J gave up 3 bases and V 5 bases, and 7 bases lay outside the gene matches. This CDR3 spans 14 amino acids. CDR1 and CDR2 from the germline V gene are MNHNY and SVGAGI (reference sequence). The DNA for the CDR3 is TGTGCCAGCAGTCAGCCCACAGGGGACTACGAGCAGTACTTC. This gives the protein CASSQPTGDYEQYF.

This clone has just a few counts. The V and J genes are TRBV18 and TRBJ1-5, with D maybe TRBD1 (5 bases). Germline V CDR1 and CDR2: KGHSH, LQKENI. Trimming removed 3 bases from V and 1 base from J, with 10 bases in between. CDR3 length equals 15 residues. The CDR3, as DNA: TGTGCCAGCTCACCGGGGGGGAAGAGCAATCAGCCCCAGCATTTT. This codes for CASSPGGKSNQPQHF.

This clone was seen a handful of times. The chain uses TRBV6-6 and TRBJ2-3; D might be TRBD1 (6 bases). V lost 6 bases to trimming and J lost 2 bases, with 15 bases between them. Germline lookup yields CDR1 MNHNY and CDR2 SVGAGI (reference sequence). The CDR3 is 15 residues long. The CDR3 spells CASSLRNRATDTQYF. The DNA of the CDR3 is TGTGCCAGCAGCTTACGGAACAGGGCCACAGATACGCAGTATTTT.

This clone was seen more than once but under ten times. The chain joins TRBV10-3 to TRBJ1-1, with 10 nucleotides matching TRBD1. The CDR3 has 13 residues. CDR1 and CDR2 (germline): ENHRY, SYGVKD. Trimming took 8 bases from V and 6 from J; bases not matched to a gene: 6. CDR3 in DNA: TGTGCCATCGCCGGGACAGGGGCGCCTGAAGCTTTCTTT. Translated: CAIAGTGAPEAFF.

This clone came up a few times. The CDR3 spells CASSPLAGEAFF. The CDR3 nucleotides are TGTGCCAGCAGCCCACTCGCAGGGGAAGCTTTCTTT. The chain is built from TRBV10-3 and TRBJ1-1, with D possibly TRBD1 on 5 matching bases. The ends were cut back, 10 bases at V and 8 bases at J, with 17 bases in the middle. Germline CDR1 reads ENHRY; CDR2 reads SYGVKD. This CDR3 comprises 12 residues.

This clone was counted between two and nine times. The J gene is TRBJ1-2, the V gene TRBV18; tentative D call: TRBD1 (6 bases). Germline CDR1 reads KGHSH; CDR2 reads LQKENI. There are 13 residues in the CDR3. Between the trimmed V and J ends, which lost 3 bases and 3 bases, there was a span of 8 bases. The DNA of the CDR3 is TGTGCCAGCTCACCTACAGGGTACTATGGCTACACCTTC. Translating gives CASSPTGYYGYTF.

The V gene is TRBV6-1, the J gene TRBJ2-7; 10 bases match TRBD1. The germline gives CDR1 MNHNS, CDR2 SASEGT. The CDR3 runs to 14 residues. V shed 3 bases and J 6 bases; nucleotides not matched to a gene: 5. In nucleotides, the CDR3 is TGTGCCAGCAGTGAGGGACAGGGGTTCTCCGAGCAGTACTTC. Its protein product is CASSEGQGFSEQYF.

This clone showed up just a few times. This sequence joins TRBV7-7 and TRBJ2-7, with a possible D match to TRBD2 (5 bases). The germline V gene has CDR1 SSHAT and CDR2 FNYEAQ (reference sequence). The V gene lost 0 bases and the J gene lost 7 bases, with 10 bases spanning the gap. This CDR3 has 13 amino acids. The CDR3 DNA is TGTGCCAGCAGCTTAGCGCTCGGGGAAGAGCAGTACTTC. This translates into CASSLALGEEQYF.

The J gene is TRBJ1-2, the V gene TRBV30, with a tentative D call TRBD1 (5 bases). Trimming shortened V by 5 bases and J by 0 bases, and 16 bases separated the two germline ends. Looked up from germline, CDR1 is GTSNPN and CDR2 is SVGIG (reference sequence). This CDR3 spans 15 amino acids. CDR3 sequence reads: CAWYTTDSSNYGYTF. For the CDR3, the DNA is TGTGCCTGGTACACGACTGACAGCTCTAACTATGGCTACACCTTC.

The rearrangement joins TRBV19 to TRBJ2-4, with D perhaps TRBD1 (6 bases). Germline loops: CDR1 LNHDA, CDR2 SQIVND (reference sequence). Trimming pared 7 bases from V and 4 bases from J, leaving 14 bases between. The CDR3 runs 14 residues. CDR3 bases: TGTGCCAGTAACCGGGACACTACAAAAAACATTCAGTACTTC. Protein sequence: CASNRDTTKNIQYF. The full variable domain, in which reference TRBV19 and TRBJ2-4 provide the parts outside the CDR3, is DGGITQSPKYLFRKEGQNVTLSCEQNLNHDAMYWYRQDPGQGLRLIYYSQIVNDFQKGDIAEGYSVSREKKESFPLTVTSAQKNPTAFYLCASNRDTTKNIQYFGAGTRLSVL.

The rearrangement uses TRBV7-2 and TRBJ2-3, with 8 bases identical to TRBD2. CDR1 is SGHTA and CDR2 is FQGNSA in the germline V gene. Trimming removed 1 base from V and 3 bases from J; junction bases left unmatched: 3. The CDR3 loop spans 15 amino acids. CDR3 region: CASSLGVAGTDTQYF. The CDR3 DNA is TGTGCCAGCAGCTTAGGGGTAGCGGGGACAGATACGCAGTATTTT.

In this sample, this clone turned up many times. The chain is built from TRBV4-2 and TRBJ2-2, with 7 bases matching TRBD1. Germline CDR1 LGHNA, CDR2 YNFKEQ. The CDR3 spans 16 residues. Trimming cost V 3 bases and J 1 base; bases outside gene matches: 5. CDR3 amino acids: CASSHGQGENTGELFF. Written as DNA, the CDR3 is TGTGCCAGCAGCCATGGGCAGGGGGAGAACACCGGGGAGCTGTTTTTT.

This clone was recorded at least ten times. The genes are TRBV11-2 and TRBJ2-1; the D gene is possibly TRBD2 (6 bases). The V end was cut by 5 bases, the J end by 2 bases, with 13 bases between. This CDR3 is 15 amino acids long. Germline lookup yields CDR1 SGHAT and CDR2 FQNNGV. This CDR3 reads CASSPQEGTYNEQFF. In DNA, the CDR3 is TGTGCCAGCAGCCCACAGGAGGGGACCTACAATGAGCAGTTCTTC.

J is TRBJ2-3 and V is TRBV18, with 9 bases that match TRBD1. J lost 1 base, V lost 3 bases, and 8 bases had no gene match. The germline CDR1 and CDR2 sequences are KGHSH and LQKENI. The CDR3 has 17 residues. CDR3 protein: CASSPKTGGSGTDTQYF. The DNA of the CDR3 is TGTGCCAGCTCACCGAAAACAGGGGGCTCGGGCACAGATACGCAGTATTTT.

CDR3 sequence reads: CASSAGTANEKLFF. CDR3 in DNA: TGTGCCAGCAGTGCCGGGACAGCTAATGAAAAACTGTTTTTT. This rearrangement joins TRBV2 to TRBJ1-4, with 7 bases lining up with TRBD1. Losses at the gene ends were 4 bases for V and 3 bases for J; bases not matched to a gene: 2. The CDR3 loop spans 14 amino acids. Germline V lookup: CDR1 SNHLY, CDR2 FYNNEI.

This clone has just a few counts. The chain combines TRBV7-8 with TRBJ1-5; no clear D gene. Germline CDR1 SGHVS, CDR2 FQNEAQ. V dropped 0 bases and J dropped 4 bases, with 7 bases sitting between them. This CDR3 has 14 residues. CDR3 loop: CASSLAPGNQPQHF. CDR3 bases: TGTGCCAGCAGCTTAGCACCGGGGAATCAGCCCCAGCATTTT.

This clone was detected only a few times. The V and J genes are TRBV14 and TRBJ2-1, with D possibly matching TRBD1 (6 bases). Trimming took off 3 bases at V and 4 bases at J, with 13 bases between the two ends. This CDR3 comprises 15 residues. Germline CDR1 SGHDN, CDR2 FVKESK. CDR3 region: CASSQLGANYNEQFF. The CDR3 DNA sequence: TGTGCCAGCAGCCAGTTGGGGGCAAATTACAATGAGCAGTTCTTC.

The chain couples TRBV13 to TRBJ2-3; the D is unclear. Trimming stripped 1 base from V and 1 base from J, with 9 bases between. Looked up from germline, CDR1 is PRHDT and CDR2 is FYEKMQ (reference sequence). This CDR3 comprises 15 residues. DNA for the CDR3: TGTGCCAGCAGCTTAGTACCCCTAGGCACAGATACGCAGTATTTT. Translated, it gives CASSLVPLGTDTQYF.

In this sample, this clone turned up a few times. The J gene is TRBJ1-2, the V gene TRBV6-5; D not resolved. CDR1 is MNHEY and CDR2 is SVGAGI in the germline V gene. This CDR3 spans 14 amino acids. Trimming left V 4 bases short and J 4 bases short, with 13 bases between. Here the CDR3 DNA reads TGTGCCAGCAGTTCCCCCGGTCTTGGCTATGGCTACACCTTC. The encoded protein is CASSSPGLGYGYTF.

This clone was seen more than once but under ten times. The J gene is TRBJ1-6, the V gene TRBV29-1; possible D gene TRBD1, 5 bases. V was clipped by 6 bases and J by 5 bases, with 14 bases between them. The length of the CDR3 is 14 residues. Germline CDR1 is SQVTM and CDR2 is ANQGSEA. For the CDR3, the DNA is TGCAGCGTCCGGCTGACAGCCAATAATTCACCCCTCCACTTT. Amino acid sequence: CSVRLTANNSPLHF. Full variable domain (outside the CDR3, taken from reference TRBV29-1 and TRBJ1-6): SAVISQKPSRDICQRGTSLTIQCQVDSQVTMMFWYRQQPGQSLTLIATANQGSEATYESGFVIDKFPISRPNLTFSTLTVSNMSPEDSSIYLCSVRLTANNSPLHFGNGTRLTVT.

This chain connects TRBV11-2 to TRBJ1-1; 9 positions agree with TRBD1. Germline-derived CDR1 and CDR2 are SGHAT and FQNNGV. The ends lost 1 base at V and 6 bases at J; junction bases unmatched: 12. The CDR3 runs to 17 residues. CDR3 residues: CASSLVLPGQGVAEAFF. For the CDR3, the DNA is TGTGCCAGCAGCTTAGTCTTACCGGGACAGGGAGTCGCTGAAGCTTTCTTT. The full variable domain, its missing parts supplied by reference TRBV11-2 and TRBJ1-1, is EAGVAQSPRYKIIEKRQSVAFWCNPISGHATLYWYQQILGQGPKLLIQFQNNGVVDDSQLPKDRFSAERLKGVDSTLKIQPAKLEDSAVYLCASSLVLPGQGVAEAFFGQGTRLTVV.

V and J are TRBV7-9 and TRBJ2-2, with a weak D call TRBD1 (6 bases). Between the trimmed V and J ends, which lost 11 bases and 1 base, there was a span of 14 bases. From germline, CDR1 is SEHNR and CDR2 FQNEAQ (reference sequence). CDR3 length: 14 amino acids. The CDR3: CASKGGVNTGELFF. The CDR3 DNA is TGTGCCTCAAAAGGGGGAGTGAACACCGGGGAGCTGTTTTTT.

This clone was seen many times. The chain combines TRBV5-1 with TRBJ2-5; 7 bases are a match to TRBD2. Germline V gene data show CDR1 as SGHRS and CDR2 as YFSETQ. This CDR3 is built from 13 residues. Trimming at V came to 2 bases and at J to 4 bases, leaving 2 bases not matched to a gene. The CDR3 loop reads CASSFGEGETQYF. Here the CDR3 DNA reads TGCGCCAGCAGCTTCGGGGAGGGAGAGACCCAGTACTTC.

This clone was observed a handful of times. Here the CDR3 DNA reads TGCGCCAGCAGCCAACGAGCGGGAGTCACCGGGGAGCTGTTTTTT. Protein: CASSQRAGVTGELFF. This sequence joins TRBV4-3 and TRBJ2-2, with 8 bases identical to TRBD2. This CDR3 region has 15 residues. CDR1 is LGHNA and CDR2 is YSLEER in the germline V gene. Germline trimming cut 2 bases from V and 4 bases from J; bases unmatched to any gene: 3.

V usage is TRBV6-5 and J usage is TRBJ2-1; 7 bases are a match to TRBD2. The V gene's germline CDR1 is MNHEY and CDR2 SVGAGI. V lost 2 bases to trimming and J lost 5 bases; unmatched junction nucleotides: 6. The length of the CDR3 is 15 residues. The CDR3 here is CASSYVSSGHNEQFF. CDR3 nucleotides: TGTGCCAGCAGTTACGTGTCTAGCGGCCACAATGAGCAGTTCTTC.

The CDR3 sequence: CASSFRPVSSYNEQFF. The CDR3 DNA reads TGTGCCAGCAGCTTCCGCCCCGTGAGCTCCTACAATGAGCAGTTCTTC. V is TRBV7-9 and J is TRBJ2-1; the D is unclear. CDR3 length equals 16 residues. Trimming stripped 3 bases from V and 0 bases from J, with 12 bases between. The germline gives CDR1 SEHNR, CDR2 FQNEAQ (reference sequence).